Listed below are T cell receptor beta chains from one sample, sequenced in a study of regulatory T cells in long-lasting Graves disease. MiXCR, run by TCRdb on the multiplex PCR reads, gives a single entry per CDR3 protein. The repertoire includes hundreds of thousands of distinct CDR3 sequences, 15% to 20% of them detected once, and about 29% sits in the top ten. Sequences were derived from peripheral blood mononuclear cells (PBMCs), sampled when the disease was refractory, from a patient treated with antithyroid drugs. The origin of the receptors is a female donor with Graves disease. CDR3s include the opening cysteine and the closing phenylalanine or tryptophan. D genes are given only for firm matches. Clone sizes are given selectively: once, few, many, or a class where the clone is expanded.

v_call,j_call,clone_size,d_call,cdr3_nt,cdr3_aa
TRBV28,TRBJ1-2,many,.,TGTGCCAGCAGTCTTCAGACAGACTATGGCTACACCTTC,CASSLQTDYGYTF
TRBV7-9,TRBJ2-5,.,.,TGTGCCAGCAGCTTTTATCAAAGCGGGCCACAGTGGGAGACCCAGTACTTC,CASSFYQSGPQWETQYF
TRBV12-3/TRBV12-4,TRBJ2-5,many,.,TGTGCCAGCACCAAGCGGAGCCAAGAGACCCAGTACTTC,CASTKRSQETQYF
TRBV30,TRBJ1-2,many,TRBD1,TGTGCCTGTCCGACAGGGGCTGGCTACACCTTC,CACPTGAGYTF
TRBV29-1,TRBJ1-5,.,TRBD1,TGCAGCGTTAGGGACAGCCTCAATCAGCCCCAGCATTTT,CSVRDSLNQPQHF
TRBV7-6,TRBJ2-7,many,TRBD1,TGTGCCAGCAGCGCACGACAGGGTTTACTCTACGAGCAGTACTTC,CASSARQGLLYEQYF
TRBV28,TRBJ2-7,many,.,TGTGCCAGCAGTTTTATTCGCTACGAGCAGTACTTC,CASSFIRYEQYF
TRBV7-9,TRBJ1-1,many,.,TGTGCCAGCAGCTCCTGGGACCTAAAGGACAGTGAAGCTTTCTTT,CASSSWDLKDSEAFF
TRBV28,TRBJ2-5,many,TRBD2,TGTGCCAGCAGCCCCCGCCTAGCGGCTTTCCAAGAGACCCAGTACTTC,CASSPRLAAFQETQYF
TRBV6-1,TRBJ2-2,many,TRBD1,TGTGCCAGCAGTCCCGTACTGACAGGGAAGGGCACCGGGGAGCTGTTTTTT,CASSPVLTGKGTGELFF
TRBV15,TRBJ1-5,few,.,TGTGCCACCAGCAGAGTTAGCAATCAGCCCCAGCATTTT,CATSRVSNQPQHF
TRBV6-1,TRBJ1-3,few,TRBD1,TGTGCCAGCAGTCAGGGACAGGGGTACGGAAACACCATATATTTT,CASSQGQGYGNTIYF
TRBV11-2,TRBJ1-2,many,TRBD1,TGTGCCAGCAGCACCCCTCCGGGACAGGGTCTCCCTTTTATCTATGGCTACACCTTC,CASSTPPGQGLPFIYGYTF
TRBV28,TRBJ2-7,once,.,TGTGCCGGCAGTCTTGGACCGAGTACAAGCTACGAGCAGTACTTC,CAGSLGPSTSYEQYF
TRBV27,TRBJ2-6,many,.,TGTGCCAGCAGTTTATCGTCAGGAAGACCCTCTGGGGCCAACGTCCTGACTTTC,CASSLSSGRPSGANVLTF
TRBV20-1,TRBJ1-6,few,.,TGCAGTGCTGTCAGGCGATCCTATAATTCACCCCTCCACTTT,CSAVRRSYNSPLHF
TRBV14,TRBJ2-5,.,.,TGTGCCAGCAGCCACCAGACACTCCCGGGGGCCCAGTACTTC,CASSHQTLPGAQYF
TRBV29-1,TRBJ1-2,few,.,TGCAGCGGGGTTGGTGTCCCTCATGGCTACACCTTC,CSGVGVPHGYTF
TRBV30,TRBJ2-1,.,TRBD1,TGTGCCTGGAGTGTTGGGACAGCAGACAATGAGCAGTTCTTC,CAWSVGTADNEQFF
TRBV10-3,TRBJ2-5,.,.,TGTGCCGGCAGGGTCGCGACCCAGTACTTC,CAGRVATQYF
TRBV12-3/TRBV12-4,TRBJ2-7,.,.,TGTGCCAGCAGTTTTTCGGAGAGAGGCTACGAGCAGTACTTC,CASSFSERGYEQYF
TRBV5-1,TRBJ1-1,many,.,TGCGCCAGCAGCTTGGAGAAGGGCACTGAAGCTTTCTTT,CASSLEKGTEAFF
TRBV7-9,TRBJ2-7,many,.,TGTGCCAGCAGCCTGAGGTCGGGGGCGCGTAACGAGCAGTACTTC,CASSLRSGARNEQYF
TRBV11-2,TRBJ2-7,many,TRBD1,TGTGCCAGCAGCTCTAATCGACAGGGGGGTTCCTACGAGCAGTACTTC,CASSSNRQGGSYEQYF
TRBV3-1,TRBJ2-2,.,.,TGTGCCAGCAGCCAAGTTCTACAGGGCAGGATGCGGGAGCTGTTTTTT,CASSQVLQGRMRELFF
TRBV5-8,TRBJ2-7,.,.,TGTGCCAGCAGCTCCGCCGTAGGGACTGGGGCCTACGAGCAGTACTTC,CASSSAVGTGAYEQYF
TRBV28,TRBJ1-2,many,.,TGTGCCAGCAGTTCCGGGGGGTTTCCTAACTATGGCTACACCTTC,CASSSGGFPNYGYTF
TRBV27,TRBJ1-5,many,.,TGTGCCAGCAGTTTATCTTCCGAGACAGCCGCATATAGCAATCAGCCCCAGCATTTT,CASSLSSETAAYSNQPQHF
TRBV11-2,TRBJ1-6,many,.,TGTGCCAGCAGCTTAACCCCGGGACACCATAATTCACCCCTCCACTTT,CASSLTPGHHNSPLHF
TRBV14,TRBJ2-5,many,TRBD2,TGTGCCAGCAGCCAAGTAGACGGGAGGGCCAGGGAGACCCAGTACTTC,CASSQVDGRARETQYF
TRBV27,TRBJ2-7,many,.,TGTGCCAGCAGTCCCCTTTCACTGGAAGAGCAGTACTTC,CASSPLSLEEQYF
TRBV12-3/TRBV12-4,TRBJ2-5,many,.,TGTGCCAGCAGCCACGGGGAGACCCAGTACTTC,CASSHGETQYF
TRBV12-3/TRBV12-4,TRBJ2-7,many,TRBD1,TGTGCCAGCAGTCTCAGGACAGGGCTCAGGGAGCAGTACTTC,CASSLRTGLREQYF
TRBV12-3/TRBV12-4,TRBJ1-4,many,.,TGTGCCAGCAGCTCGGGACGGAGGAGTGCAACTAATGAAAAACTGTTTTTT,CASSSGRRSATNEKLFF
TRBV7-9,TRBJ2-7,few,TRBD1,TGTGCCAGCAGCCCTCCTGACAGGGGTTTTTCCTACGAGCAGTACTTC,CASSPPDRGFSYEQYF
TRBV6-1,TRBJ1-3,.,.,TGTGCCAGCATTACGGATGGAAACACCGTATATTTT,CASITDGNTVYF
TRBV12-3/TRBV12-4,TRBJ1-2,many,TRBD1,TGTGCCAGCAGTTTAGAGATGTCGCGACAGGGGGCTTTCGGGGGCTACACCTTC,CASSLEMSRQGAFGGYTF
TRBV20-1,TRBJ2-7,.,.,TGCAGTGCTGATACTCGGACCTCCTACGAGCAGTACTTC,CSADTRTSYEQYF
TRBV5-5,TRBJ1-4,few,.,TGTGCCAGCAGCTCGGACGGAAATAATGAAAAACTGTTTTTT,CASSSDGNNEKLFF
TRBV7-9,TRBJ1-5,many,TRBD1,TGTGCCAGCAGCGTGCAGGGGGCCGGCAATCAGCCCCAGCATTTT,CASSVQGAGNQPQHF